Below, 23 T cell receptor beta chains from the same sample are listed, as sequenced in a study of blood T cell repertoires in COVID-19 (dated by TCRdb to between 2020 and 2021). Libraries came from the immunoSEQ multiplex PCR assay. Not all clones reach the TCRdb copy of this immuneACCESS table, which keeps in-frame sequences only. Checked studies attribute under half of the gap to unresolved V genes and leave the rest unexplained. The sample contains 300,000 to 350,000 clones, nearly 90% of them found a single time. Of the sample, 4% to 5.5% is held by the ten largest clones. The sample comprised PBMCs or T cells enriched from blood (not recorded which). The receptors were sampled from a woman aged 18-30 years with acute COVID-19.

This chain links TRBV24-1 with TRBJ2-1, with TRBD2 identical over 11 bases. From germline, CDR1 is KGHDR and CDR2 SFDVKD. V dropped 5 bases and J dropped 5; count of bases not matched to a gene: 1. The CDR3 loop spans 14 amino acids. CDR3 nucleotide sequence: TGTGCCACCAGTGGGGGACTAGCGGACAATGAGCAGTTCTTC. Its translation: CATSGGLADNEQFF.

This clone was detected only a few times. The chain uses TRBV7-9 and TRBJ1-1; TRBD1 matches 8 bases. V lost 3 bases to trimming and J lost 0 bases; unmatched junction nucleotides: 6. There are 16 residues in the CDR3. The germline V gene encodes CDR1 SEHNR and CDR2 FQNEAQ (reference sequence). Here the CDR3 reads CASSLAQGAMNTEAFF. CDR3 bases: TGTGCCAGCAGCTTGGCGCAGGGGGCCATGAACACTGAAGCTTTCTTT.

V is TRBV5-6 and J is TRBJ2-1, with D maybe TRBD2 (6 bases). Between the trimmed V and J ends, which lost 4 bases and 10 bases, there was a span of 21 bases. The CDR3 runs to 15 residues. Per germline, CDR1 SGHDT and CDR2 YYEEEE. The CDR3 loop is CASSPWGLPRDEQFF. The CDR3 nucleotides read TGTGCCAGCAGCCCGTGGGGACTGCCGAGGGACGAGCAGTTCTTC.

The gene calls are TRBV6-4 and TRBJ1-3; 7 bases fit TRBD1. The germline V gene encodes CDR1 MRHNA and CDR2 SNTAGT. The CDR3 is made up of 17 amino acids. V trimming: 6 bases; J trimming: 6 bases; junction bases outside the gene matches: 17. In DNA, the CDR3 is TGTGCCAGCAGCCGACAGGGCCGAAACCCTTCTTCAAACACCATATATTTT. Its translation is CASSRQGRNPSSNTIYF.

The chain is built from TRBV7-3 and TRBJ1-1; D is possibly TRBD1 (5 bases). Trimming stripped 1 base from V and 4 bases from J, with 13 bases between. Germline CDR1 is SGHTA and CDR2 is FQGTGA. This CDR3 has 15 residues. For the CDR3, the DNA is TGTGCCAGCAGCTTAAGGGGCATCCCCAGCACTGAAGCTTTCTTT. Amino acid sequence: CASSLRGIPSTEAFF.

The chain links TRBV11-2 to TRBJ2-7; D possibly corresponds to TRBD2 (5 bases). CDR1 and CDR2 from the germline V gene are SGHAT and FQNNGV. The CDR3 is made up of 15 amino acids. Trimming took off 1 base at V and 0 bases at J, with 10 bases between the two ends. The DNA for the CDR3 is TGTGCCAGCAGCTTAGTGGGTGGGAGCTCCTACGAGCAGTACTTC. Amino acids: CASSLVGGSSYEQYF. Full variable domain (remainder filled in from reference TRBV11-2 and TRBJ2-7): EAGVAQSPRYKIIEKRQSVAFWCNPISGHATLYWYQQILGQGPKLLIQFQNNGVVDDSQLPKDRFSAERLKGVDSTLKIQPAKLEDSAVYLCASSLVGGSSYEQYFGPGTRLTVT.

This clone was seen only once. The genes are TRBV28 and TRBJ1-2, with unresolved D. There are 16 residues in the CDR3. Trimming stripped 3 bases from V and 2 bases from J, with 16 bases between. Per germline, CDR1 MDHEN and CDR2 SYDVKM. The CDR3 sequence: CASSLFEDSLNYGYTF. CDR3 nucleotides: TGTGCCAGCAGTTTGTTCGAGGACTCCCTAAACTATGGCTACACCTTC.

The chain carries TRBV19 and TRBJ1-4, with D possibly being TRBD1 (6 bases). Trimming pared 7 bases from V and 4 bases from J, leaving 10 bases between. Germline CDR1 and CDR2: LNHDA and SQIVND (reference sequence). This CDR3 comprises 13 residues. CDR3 sequence (DNA): TGTGCCAGTAAGGGGGTCCTTAATGAAAAACTGTTTTTT. Its translation is CASKGVLNEKLFF.

The CDR3 loop reads CATSDIGSKETQYF. CDR3 nucleotides: TGTGCCACCAGTGATATCGGGTCAAAAGAGACCCAGTACTTC. The chain uses TRBV24-1 and TRBJ2-5; D remains ambiguous. The CDR3 spans 14 residues. V was clipped by 3 bases and J by 3 bases, with 10 bases between them. Per germline, CDR1 KGHDR and CDR2 SFDVKD.

The chain couples TRBV18 to TRBJ2-5; possibly TRBD2 for D (5 bases). Germline CDR1 is KGHSH and CDR2 is LQKENI. This CDR3 is built from 13 residues. Trimming took off 3 bases at V and 4 bases at J, with 9 bases between the two ends. The CDR3 spells CASSPPGSETQYF. CDR3 DNA sequence: TGTGCCAGCTCACCCCCGGGGTCAGAGACCCAGTACTTC.

The gene calls are TRBV9 and TRBJ1-2; the D is unclear. Germline loops: CDR1 SGDLS, CDR2 YYNGEE. Trimming stripped 1 base from V and 3 bases from J, with 19 bases between. CDR3 length: 17 residues. CDR3 bases: TGTGCCAGCAGCGTATCCTCTTCAGTGTCCATTCACTATGGCTACACCTTC. Translation: CASSVSSSVSIHYGYTF.

The V and J genes are TRBV18 and TRBJ2-7; D possibly corresponds to TRBD1 (5 bases). Trimming stripped 3 bases from V and 0 bases from J, with 6 bases between. The CDR3 sequence is 13 residues long. Germline V lookup: CDR1 KGHSH, CDR2 LQKENI. The CDR3, as DNA: TGTGCCAGCTCACCCGACAGCTCCTACGAGCAGTACTTC. Its translation is CASSPDSSYEQYF.

The V call is TRBV27, the J call TRBJ2-2; 7 positions match TRBD1. CDR1 is MNHEY and CDR2 is SMNVEV in the germline V gene (reference sequence). J gave up 7 bases and V 2 bases, and 4 bases lay outside the gene matches. CDR3 length equals 14 residues. CDR3 nucleotide sequence: TGTGCCAGCAGTTTACGCAGGGGGATCGGGGAGCTGTTTTTT. It specifies CASSLRRGIGELFF.

The V and J genes are TRBV27 and TRBJ2-7, with 8 positions matching TRBD1. J gave up 4 bases and V 2 bases, and 22 bases lay outside the gene matches. The germline V gene encodes CDR1 MNHEY and CDR2 SMNVEV (reference sequence). The CDR3 contains 20 residues. The DNA of the CDR3 is TGTGCCAGCAGTTTAAAGTGGGCAGGGGGCGACTTTTTCCAATATTACGAGCAGTACTTC. Its translation is CASSLKWAGGDFFQYYEQYF.

The gene calls are TRBV7-8 and TRBJ2-2, with TRBD1 matching 10 bases. This CDR3 region has 15 residues. The germline V gene has CDR1 SGHVS and CDR2 FQNEAQ. The ends lost 4 bases at V and 5 bases at J; junction bases unmatched: 4. The CDR3 nucleotides read TGTGCCAGCAGCTGGCCGGGACAGGGGACCGGGGAGCTGTTTTTT. Protein product: CASSWPGQGTGELFF. Variable domain in full (rest from reference TRBV7-8 and TRBJ2-2): GAGVSQSPRYKVAKRGQDVALRCDPISGHVSLFWYQQALGQGPEFLTYFQNEAQLDKSGLPSDRFFAERPEGSVSTLKIQRTQQEDSAVYLCASSWPGQGTGELFFGEGSRLTVL.

This clone showed up just a few times. V usage is TRBV27 and J usage is TRBJ1-2; D ambiguous. The CDR3 runs to 14 residues. Germline V gene data show CDR1 as MNHEY and CDR2 as SMNVEV (reference sequence). Trimming pared 8 bases from V and 4 bases from J, leaving 17 bases between. The CDR3 sequence: CASGWGGNFYGYTF. The CDR3 region has the DNA TGTGCCAGCGGATGGGGAGGGAACTTCTATGGCTACACCTTC.

The chain uses TRBV3-1 (or the pseudogene TRBV3-2) and TRBJ2-7; 11 nucleotides align to TRBD2. The germline CDR1 and CDR2 sequences are LGHDT and YNNKEL (reference sequence). The CDR3 contains 15 residues. Trimming took 2 bases from V and 5 from J; bases not matched to a gene: 5. The CDR3 nucleotides are TGTGCCAGCAGCCAAACTAGCGGGAGCGGGAACGAGCAGTACTTC. It encodes CASSQTSGSGNEQYF.

The V gene is TRBV27, the J gene TRBJ2-3; TRBD1 is a possible D gene (5 bases). Germline V gene data show CDR1 as MNHEY and CDR2 as SMNVEV (reference sequence). V gave up 4 bases and J gave up 1 base, with 6 bases separating them. The CDR3 extends over 13 amino acids. The CDR3, as DNA: TGTGCCAGCAGTTGGGGCGGCACAGATACGCAGTATTTT. Translated: CASSWGGTDTQYF.

V and J are TRBV5-1 and TRBJ2-4; 12 bases are a match to TRBD2. This CDR3 is 17 amino acids long. Germline V lookup: CDR1 SGHRS, CDR2 YFSETQ. V shed 4 bases, J shed 1 base, and the junction held 6 bases outside the gene matches. The CDR3 sequence: CASSAGLAGTAKNIQYF. The DNA of the CDR3 is TGCGCCAGCAGCGCCGGACTAGCGGGAACCGCCAAAAACATTCAGTACTTC.

V gene TRBV27 combines with J gene TRBJ1-5, with D unresolved. The CDR3 contains 15 residues. V was shortened by 4 bases and J by 0 bases, with 10 bases between the two germline ends. The germline gives CDR1 MNHEY, CDR2 SMNVEV (reference sequence). Here the CDR3 DNA reads TGTGCCAGCAGTTACCTCCCCTATAGCAATCAGCCCCAGCATTTT. This sequence encodes CASSYLPYSNQPQHF.

The CDR3 is CASTLGTSLGNEQFF. In nucleotides, the CDR3 is TGTGCCAGCACCCTAGGGACTAGCCTTGGAAATGAGCAGTTCTTC. The gene calls are TRBV6-6 and TRBJ2-1; 9 bases are a match to TRBD2. This CDR3 region has 15 residues. From germline, CDR1 is MNHNY and CDR2 SVGAGI (reference sequence). Losses at the gene ends were 7 bases for V and 7 bases for J; bases not matched to a gene: 11.

CDR3 residues: CASSTSTNTGELFF. The CDR3 coding sequence is TGTGCCAGTTCTACTAGCACGAACACCGGGGAGCTGTTTTTT. V is TRBV28 and J is TRBJ2-2; D may be TRBD2 (6 bases). The CDR3 has 14 residues. The V end was cut by 9 bases, the J end by 0 bases, with 11 bases between. The germline gives CDR1 MDHEN, CDR2 SYDVKM.

The chain is built from TRBV9 and TRBJ1-2; 7 bases line up with TRBD1. The CDR3 is 13 amino acids. Germline V lookup: CDR1 SGDLS, CDR2 YYNGEE. The V segment lost 3 bases and the J segment 4 bases; nucleotides outside the gene matches: 3. In nucleotides, the CDR3 is TGTGCCAGCAGCGACGGGACAGCCTATGGCTACACCTTC. This gives the protein CASSDGTAYGYTF.